The clone carrying this TCR beta chain was detected only once. Looked up from germline, CDR1 is MNHEY and CDR2 is SVGAGI. With 4 bases removed from V and 1 base from J, the gap between germline ends came to 14 bases. The CDR3 consists of 16 residues. The sample comes from a study of blood T cell repertoires in COVID-19. Overall study: Collection of acute and convalescent COVID-19 samples took place in the United States, Italy and Spain.

TCRdb keeps only in-frame clones here, not all; method: immunoSEQ multiplex PCR. The sample lists 270,000 or so clones, roughly 85% occurring once. This sequence was found in a young woman with acute or convalescent COVID-19. Sequencing was done on a sample of peripheral blood. The genes are TRBV6-5 and TRBJ2-1; D remains ambiguous. Written as DNA, the CDR3 is TGTGCCAGCAGTTTTACAGCATCAGGATCCTACAATGAGCAGTTCTTC. This translates into CASSFTASGSYNEQFF.